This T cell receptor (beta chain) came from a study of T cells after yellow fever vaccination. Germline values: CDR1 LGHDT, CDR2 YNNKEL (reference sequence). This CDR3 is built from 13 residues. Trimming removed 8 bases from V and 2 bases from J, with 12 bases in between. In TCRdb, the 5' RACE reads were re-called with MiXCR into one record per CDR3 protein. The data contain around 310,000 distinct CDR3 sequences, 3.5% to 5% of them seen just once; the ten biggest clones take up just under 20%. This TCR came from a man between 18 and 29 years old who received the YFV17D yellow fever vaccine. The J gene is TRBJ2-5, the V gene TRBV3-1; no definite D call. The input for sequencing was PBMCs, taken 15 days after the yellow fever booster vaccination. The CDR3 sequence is CASARQAQETQYF. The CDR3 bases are TGTGCCAGCGCCCGGCAGGCTCAAGAGACCCAGTACTTC.